The 5 T cell receptor beta chains below come from one sample, sequenced in a study of cytomegalovirus exposure and HLA in healthy donors. Researchers ran the PCR with 60 Vbeta and 13 Jbeta primers. The protocol was immunoSEQ multiplex PCR, while the TCRdb copy is restricted to in-frame clones and leaves out a portion. Of approximately 200,000 clones listed, over 65% are singletons. Sequencing input: PBMCs. These receptor sequences come from a man in his forties in good health and CMV-seronegative.

The chain joins TRBV6-5 to TRBJ1-1; D is perhaps TRBD1 (5 bases). The CDR3 has 14 residues. V was trimmed by 10 bases and J by 11 bases, leaving 26 bases between them. Germline CDR1 reads MNHEY; CDR2 reads SVGAGI. The CDR3 loop is CATSPSPIGTMAFF. For the CDR3, the DNA is TGTGCCACCAGCCCTAGCCCAATAGGGACTATGGCTTTCTTT.

This clone has only a few counts. The rearrangement links TRBV7-2 to TRBJ2-1, with 7 bases that match TRBD2. Per germline, CDR1 SGHTA and CDR2 FQGNSA. V lost 1 base and J lost 0; bases outside the gene matches: 3. The CDR3 runs to 16 residues. CDR3 DNA: TGTGCCAGCAGCTTAGATTCTAGCGGCTCCTACAATGAGCAGTTCTTC. It encodes CASSLDSSGSYNEQFF.

J is TRBJ1-2 and V is TRBV7-9, with 7 nucleotides matching TRBD1. The CDR3 length is 14 residues. V lost 4 bases, J lost 6 bases, and 8 bases stayed unmatched. The germline V gene encodes CDR1 SEHNR and CDR2 FQNEAQ (reference sequence). The CDR3 loop reads CASSSSAGTDGYTF. In nucleotides, the CDR3 is TGTGCCAGCAGCTCCTCCGCCGGGACAGATGGCTACACCTTC.

J is TRBJ2-1 and V is TRBV19, with 12 bases identical to TRBD2. The germline V gene encodes CDR1 LNHDA and CDR2 SQIVND (reference sequence). The CDR3 extends over 15 amino acids. After removal of 6 bases from V and 14 bases from J, the junction contained 14 bases not matched to a gene. The DNA of the CDR3 is TGTGCCAGTAGGCGTGGACTAGCGGGGAGCACGGAAAAGTTCTTC. Translating gives CASRRGLAGSTEKFF.

The chain recombines TRBV4-3 with TRBJ2-7; D is possibly TRBD2 (6 bases). Germline V gene lookup returns CDR1 LGHNA and CDR2 YSLEER. The CDR3 length is 14 residues. V was pared by 0 bases and J by 3 bases, with 9 bases between. The CDR3 coding sequence is TGCGCCAGCAGCCAAGATCCCGGGGGCTACGAGCAGTACTTC. This sequence encodes CASSQDPGGYEQYF.